This T cell receptor beta chain was documented in a study of cytomegalovirus exposure and HLA in healthy donors. Amplification used 60 Vbeta primers and 13 Jbeta primers. The repertoire was sequenced with immunoSEQ multiplex PCR; TCRdb's copy has only in-frame clones and lacks some. This sample has under 150,000 clones, with 79% found just once. This clone was found once. CDR3 size: 12 residues. V was pared by 2 bases and J by 13 bases, with 7 bases of the junction left unmatched. Germline V gives CDR1 SGHRS, CDR2 YFSETQ. This clonotype was sampled from a man aged 18 to 30 in good health and CMV-seronegative. Material: PBMCs. This chain uses TRBV5-1 with TRBJ2-7, with 9 bases fitting TRBD1. The CDR3, as DNA: TGCGCCAGCAGCTTAGACCGGGACAGGGTATACTTC. As protein: CASSLDRDRVYF.